This TCR beta chain was found in a study of PD-1 blockade in mismatch repair-deficient tumors (dated by TCRdb to the late 2010s). With regard to the full study: The trial enrolled some 82 consecutive patients with more than ten mismatch repair-deficient cancer types between 2013 and late 2016, all previously treated and progressing. Tumor-associated T cell clones in the peripheral blood of patients responding to PD-1 blockade were tracked using deep sequencing of TCR CDR3 regions.

As regards this clone: Its antigen target is currently unknown. No qualities accompany the bases; no much larger clone lies one base away.

For every enrolled patient, mismatch repair deficiency was confirmed by either polymerase chain reaction or immunohistochemistry. TCR sequencing was carried out for a few patients who responded to pembrolizumab therapy. Pembrolizumab PD-1 blockade was prospectively tested in advanced mismatch repair-deficient cancers, regardless of tissue of origin, in the phase II trial. Peripheral blood T cell samples were collected serially, before PD-1 blockade began and at several time points afterward. Blood sampling times were expressed in weeks after the first pembrolizumab dose. Preparation of the library involved the immunoSEQ multiplex PCR assay. TCRdb retrieved this table from immuneACCESS and kept in-frame rearrangements only. Not all clones are present; in checked studies, unresolved V genes account for under half, and no reason is known for the remainder. The sample contains fewer than 50,000 clones, around 79% of them found a single time. The ten largest clones take up approximately 22% of the sample.

Overall study outcomes, separate from this receptor: Clones residing in the tumor, which were often undetectable in blood before treatment, expanded quickly after pembrolizumab and then contracted, generally before radiologic responses.

From the cysteine through the phenylalanine, the CDR3 covers 12 amino acids. Only the CDR3 part of the read is kept: 36 bases, read in frame from the first base. The junction shows trimming of 3 bases on V and 8 bases on J, plus 8 bases between the germline ends. Via the germline V gene (reference sequence), CDR1 is LNHDA and CDR2 SQIVND. This chain joins TRBV19 to TRBJ2-1, with the D gene call left open. The receptor was isolated from an adult with mismatch repair-deficient cancer. The sample here was peripheral blood, taken 4 weeks after starting pembrolizumab. CDR3 region: CASSIGWDEQFF. The bases are TGTGCCAGTAGTATTGGTTGGGATGAGCAGTTCTTC.